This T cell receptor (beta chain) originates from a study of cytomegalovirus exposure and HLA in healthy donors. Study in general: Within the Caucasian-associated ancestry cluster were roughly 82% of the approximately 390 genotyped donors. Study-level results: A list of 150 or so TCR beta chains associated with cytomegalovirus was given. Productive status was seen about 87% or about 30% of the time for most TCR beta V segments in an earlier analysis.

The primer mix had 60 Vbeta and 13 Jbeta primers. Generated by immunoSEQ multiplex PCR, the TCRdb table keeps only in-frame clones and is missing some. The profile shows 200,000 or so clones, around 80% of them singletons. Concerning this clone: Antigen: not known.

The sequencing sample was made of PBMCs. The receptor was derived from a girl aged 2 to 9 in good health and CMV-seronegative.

CDR3 sequence (DNA): TGTGCCAGCAGCGCCGGAGGGGAGACCCAGTACTTC. Translation gives CASSAGGETQYF. This rearrangement joins TRBV9 to TRBJ2-5, with D maybe TRBD2 (6 bases). Germline loops: CDR1 SGDLS, CDR2 YYNGEE. The V end lost 3 bases, the J end lost 5 bases, and 8 bases lay between the germline ends. The CDR3 is 12 amino acids. Combining the CDR3 with reference TRBV9 and TRBJ2-5 gives the whole variable domain DSGVTQTPKHLITATGQRVTLRCSPRSGDLSVYWYQQSLDQGLQFLIQYYNGEERAKGNILERFSAQQFPDLHSELNLSSLELGDSALYFCASSAGGETQYFGPGTRLLVL.